The T cell receptor beta chain under discussion was sequenced for a study of a mutant IDH1 vaccine in newly diagnosed glioma. Clones were sequenced by immunoSEQ multiplex PCR, and TCRdb holds only the in-frame ones, with some missing. The table lists 45,000 to 55,000 clones, over 65% of them singletons. The CDR3 contains 14 residues. The V end lost 1 base, the J end lost 15 bases, and 18 bases lay between the germline ends. Looked up from germline, CDR1 is LNHDA and CDR2 is SQIVND (reference sequence). This clone appeared a single time. Its antigen is still unknown. Time point indicated: week 35, safety follow-up. Topical imiquimod was applied with each vaccine dose, which held 300 ug of mutant IDH1 20-mer peptide.

This clonotype originated in a man aged 40-49 years with glioma. V usage is TRBV19 and J usage is TRBJ2-2; D gene unclear. The sequenced sample was PBMCs, obtained from a glioma patient whose treatment included an IDH1 peptide vaccine. The CDR3 DNA reads as TGTGCCAGTAGTATAGGGGCCAGGTTGGCGCGGTTGTTTTTT. Encoded protein: CASSIGARLARLFF. The complete variable domain, with remaining parts taken from reference TRBV19 and TRBJ2-2, reads DGGITQSPKYLFRKEGQNVTLSCEQNLNHDAMYWYRQDPGQGLRLIYYSQIVNDFQKGDIAEGYSVSREKKESFPLTVTSAQKNPTAFYLCASSIGARLARLFFGEGSRLTVL.